This T cell receptor beta chain stems from a study of post-analysis software for immune sequencing data. About the research overall: Relapsing-remitting, secondary progressive and progressive-relapsing forms of multiple sclerosis all featured among disease courses.

CDR1 and CDR2 (germline): MGHDK, SYGVNS. This CDR3 is built from 15 residues. V was pared by 6 bases and J by 4 bases, with 7 bases of the junction left unmatched. Study-level results: In patients, TRBV5-6, TRBV5-1 and TRBV20-1 belonged to 4 or 5 TRBV segments found more frequently than in controls.

Presence of unique molecular identifiers characterized the TCR beta cDNA libraries. Input of roughly 0.9 to 11 million T cells yielded 550,000 or so cDNA molecules. TCRdb re-analysed the PCR reads in MiXCR, keeping a single row per CDR3 protein. The sample contains about 770,000 distinct CDR3 sequences, about half of which appear only once. Points on this clonotype: What it binds is not known.

The sequencing sample was made of blood. The sequence was collected from a girl between 10 and 17 years old with multiple sclerosis. V and J are TRBV25-1 and TRBJ2-1, with 9 bases aligning to TRBD2. The CDR3 DNA sequence: TGTGCCAGCAGATCCGGGACTAGCAGTTACAATGAGCAGTTCTTC. Protein sequence: CASRSGTSSYNEQFF.